These 12 T cell receptor beta chains were sequenced from one sample in a study of blood T cell repertoires in COVID-19. Measured with immunoSEQ multiplex PCR; TCRdb has only the in-frame clones, and not every one. The sample records around 250,000 clones, 80% to 90% being singletons. Material for sequencing was PBMCs or T cells enriched from blood (not recorded which). These receptors all stem from a man under 40 with acute COVID-19.

The genes are TRBV29-1 and TRBJ1-2; 9 nucleotides agree with TRBD1. The J segment lost 8 bases and the V segment lost 4 bases, leaving 8 bases of the junction unmatched. The CDR3 length is 13 residues. The V gene's germline CDR1 is SQVTM and CDR2 ANQGSEA. CDR3 loop: CSVGGDRVEGYTF. Written as DNA, the CDR3 is TGCAGCGTTGGGGGGGACAGGGTAGAAGGCTACACCTTC.

The chain combines TRBV6-5 with TRBJ2-3; D remains ambiguous. Trimming stripped 4 bases from V and 6 bases from J, with 8 bases between. Germline lookup yields CDR1 MNHEY and CDR2 SVGAGI. The CDR3 loop spans 12 amino acids. CDR3 protein: CASSSSGDTQYF. The CDR3 bases are TGTGCCAGCAGTTCGTCCGGTGATACGCAGTATTTT.

This rearrangement joins TRBV14 to TRBJ2-1, with D perhaps matching TRBD2 (6 bases). This CDR3 contains 17 residues. Germline V lookup: CDR1 SGHDN, CDR2 FVKESK. Trimming removed 3 bases from V and 7 bases from J, with 22 bases in between. CDR3: CASSHHPGTLTRNEQFF. The CDR3, as DNA: TGTGCCAGCAGCCACCATCCAGGGACTCTTACTAGGAATGAGCAGTTCTTC.

The rearrangement joins TRBV27 to TRBJ2-7, with a possible D match to TRBD1 (5 bases). The CDR3 consists of 13 residues. Per the germline V gene, CDR1 is MNHEY and CDR2 is SMNVEV (reference sequence). V lost 3 bases, J lost 3 bases, and 9 bases lay in between. CDR3 nucleotides: TGTGCCAGCAGTTTCCGCAGGGACTACGAGCAGTACGTC. Its protein product is CASSFRRDYEQYV.

This chain connects TRBV4-2 to TRBJ2-3, with 7 bases that match TRBD2. Looked up from germline, CDR1 is LGHNA and CDR2 is YNFKEQ. The V gene end was trimmed by 3 bases and the J gene end by 3 bases; junction bases not matched to a gene: 9. The CDR3 totals 16 residues. The CDR3 protein is CASSQTSLPATDTQYF. As DNA, the CDR3 is TGTGCCAGCAGCCAGACTAGCCTGCCAGCGACAGATACGCAGTATTTT.

The gene calls are TRBV5-5 and TRBJ2-2; 11 nucleotides align to TRBD2. V shed 1 base and J 7 bases; nucleotides not matched to a gene: 12. CDR3 length: 18 amino acids. The germline CDR1 and CDR2 sequences are SGHKS and YYEKEE (reference sequence). The CDR3 DNA reads as TGTGCCAGCAGCTTGTTTACTAGCGGGGGAGAACTGGGCGGGGAGCTGTTTTTT. Translated, it gives CASSLFTSGGELGGELFF.

The chain carries TRBV30 and TRBJ2-7, with 12 positions matching TRBD2. The V gene's germline CDR1 is GTSNPN and CDR2 SVGIG (reference sequence). The CDR3 runs to 14 residues. V trimming: 0 bases; J trimming: 5 bases; junction bases outside the gene matches: 2. CDR3 region: CAWSVLAGGNEQYV. CDR3 DNA: TGTGCCTGGAGTGTACTAGCGGGAGGTAACGAGCAGTACGTC.

The genes are TRBV6-5 and TRBJ1-2, with 7 bases lining up with TRBD1. The ends lost 10 bases at V and 5 bases at J; junction bases unmatched: 16. The CDR3 covers 15 residues. CDR1 is MNHEY, CDR2 SVGAGI, per germline. As DNA, the CDR3 is TGTGCCACCACAGGGGACGTCTCCCGGGAGTATGGCTACACCTTC. Translated, it gives CATTGDVSREYGYTF.

V usage is TRBV5-1 and J usage is TRBJ1-4, with 11 bases identical to TRBD1. From germline, CDR1 is SGHRS and CDR2 YFSETQ. This CDR3 region has 15 residues. V gave up 5 bases and J gave up 7 bases; unmatched junction bases: 7. The CDR3 reads CASSTGTGGSEKLFF. In DNA, the CDR3 is TGCGCCAGCAGTACCGGGACAGGGGGGTCTGAAAAACTGTTTTTT.

The genes are TRBV13 and TRBJ1-2; D is perhaps TRBD1 (5 bases). V was pared by 9 bases and J by 4 bases, with 21 bases between. This CDR3 region has 15 residues. Germline CDR1 is PRHDT and CDR2 is FYEKMQ (reference sequence). The CDR3 bases are TGTGCCAGTAAGGGAGGGGCGCTGAACCTCTATGGCTACACCTTC. Translated: CASKGGALNLYGYTF.

This rearrangement joins TRBV27 to TRBJ1-1; D remains ambiguous. Germline CDR1 and CDR2: MNHEY and SMNVEV (reference sequence). The CDR3 is 16 amino acids. V lost 3 bases to trimming and J lost 1 base, with 15 bases between them. In DNA form, the CDR3 reads TGTGCCAGCAGTTTCAACAGAATAAACTCGAACACTGAAGCTTTCTTT. Encoded protein: CASSFNRINSNTEAFF.

The J gene is TRBJ2-1, the V gene TRBV3-1 (or the pseudogene TRBV3-2), with TRBD1 matching 9 bases. CDR3 length: 15 residues. Germline assignment: CDR1 LGHDT and CDR2 YNNKEL (reference sequence). After removal of 1 base from V and 7 bases from J, the junction contained 5 bases not matched to a gene. CDR3 protein: CASSQVHRGQNEQFF. In nucleotides, the CDR3 is TGTGCCAGCAGCCAAGTTCACAGGGGGCAAAATGAGCAGTTCTTC.